Reported below is one TCR beta chain. Germline values: CDR1 KGHSH, CDR2 LQKENI. V was cut by 5 bases and J by 7 bases, with 9 bases left in between. The CDR3 has 11 amino acids. Single viable CD3+CD4+CD8-CD45RO+ cells were sorted as the memory CD4+ T cells. Serum IgG to CMV pp150, pp28, p38 and p52 defined serostatus. The data are from a study of memory CD4+ T cells and cytomegalovirus serostatus. Study-level information: Healthy Belgian adult donors included roughly nine CMV-positive and some 24 CMV-negative people.

Libraries were prepared by immunoSEQ multiplex PCR; TCRdb keeps only in-frame clonotypes and omits some of them. In the table there are roughly 86,000 clones, 75% to 90% of which are singletons. The TCR originated in an adult in good health and CMV-seropositive. V usage is TRBV18 and J usage is TRBJ2-7, with D possibly being TRBD1 or TRBD2 (5 bases each). Sequences were obtained from memory CD4+ T cells from blood. CDR3 protein: CASSGAGEQYF. CDR3 DNA sequence: TGTGCCAGCTCAGGGGCGGGTGAGCAGTACTTC.